This T cell receptor beta chain was identified in a study of blood T cell repertoires in COVID-19. Study-level background: Sites in the United States, Italy and Spain provided acute and convalescent COVID-19 samples.

The age range of participants was about 18 to 95 years, with residence in fewer than 25 US areas. In its sample, this clone was seen once. CDR1 SQVTM and CDR2 ANQGSEA come from the germline V gene. V was clipped by 1 base and J by 3 bases, with 13 bases between them. This CDR3 is built from 16 residues. Original methodology: Researchers report that nucleated cell counts were estimated from reference gene primer amplification. Clones were read by immunoSEQ multiplex PCR, and TCRdb kept only the in-frame ones, dropping some. The V and J calls and the clone size are those of that table, but D and trimming were determined from the DNA. The table records hundreds of thousands of clones, 80% of them present only once.

The source is a woman between 40 and 55 years old with acute COVID-19. Sample: PBMCs or T cells enriched from blood (not recorded which). This chain joins TRBV29-1 and TRBJ2-6; D might be TRBD2 (6 bases). CDR3 loop: CSVEGGKQSGANVLTF. CDR3 coding DNA: TGCAGCGTTGAAGGCGGGAAACAAAGTGGGGCCAACGTCCTGACTTTC.